This T cell receptor beta chain was captured in a study of cytomegalovirus exposure and HLA in healthy donors. The V gene's germline CDR1 is MNHEY and CDR2 SVGAGI. This CDR3 contains 16 residues. The J segment lost 6 bases and the V segment lost 2 bases, leaving 6 bases of the junction unmatched. Findings and caveats of the study: In an earlier analysis, most TCR beta V segments were productive about 87% or about 30% of the time. Researchers catalogued 164 TCR beta chains as cytomegalovirus-associated. Later analysis identified about 17,000 TCR beta sequences associated with HLA alleles, using a false discovery rate threshold of 0.05.

On this clone: Its antigen is currently unknown.

Both 60 Vbeta primers and 13 Jbeta primers went into the PCR. The data were produced by immunoSEQ multiplex PCR, yet TCRdb's version contains in-frame clones alone and is incomplete. The sample has some 150,000 clones; around three quarters are singletons. Source material: PBMCs. The sequence derives from a woman aged 50 to 65 in good health and CMV-seronegative. The V and J genes are TRBV6-5 and TRBJ1-4, with 10 nucleotides matching TRBD1. For the CDR3, the DNA is TGTGCCAGCAGTTACGAAGGGACAGGGGCTTATGAAAAACTGTTTTTT. Its translation is CASSYEGTGAYEKLFF.